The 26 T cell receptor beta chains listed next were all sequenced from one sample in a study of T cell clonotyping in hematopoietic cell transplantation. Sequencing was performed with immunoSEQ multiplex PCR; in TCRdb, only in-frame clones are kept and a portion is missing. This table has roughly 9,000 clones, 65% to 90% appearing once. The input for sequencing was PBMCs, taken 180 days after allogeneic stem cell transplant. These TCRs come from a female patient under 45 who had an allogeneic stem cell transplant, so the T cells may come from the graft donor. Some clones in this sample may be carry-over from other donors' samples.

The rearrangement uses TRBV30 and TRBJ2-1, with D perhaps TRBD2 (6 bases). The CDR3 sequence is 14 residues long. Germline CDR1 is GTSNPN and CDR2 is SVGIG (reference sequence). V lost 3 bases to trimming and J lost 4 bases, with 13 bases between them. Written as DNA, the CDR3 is TGTGCCTGGAGAGGAGGGGTCCCTTACAATGAGCAGTTCTTC. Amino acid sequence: CAWRGGVPYNEQFF.

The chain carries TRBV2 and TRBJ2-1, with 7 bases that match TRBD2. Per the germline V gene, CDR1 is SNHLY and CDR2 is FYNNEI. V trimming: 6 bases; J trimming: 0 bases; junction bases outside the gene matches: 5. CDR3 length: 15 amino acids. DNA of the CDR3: TGTGCCAGCAGAATGGGAGGGAGCTCCTACAATGAGCAGTTCTTC. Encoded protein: CASRMGGSSYNEQFF.

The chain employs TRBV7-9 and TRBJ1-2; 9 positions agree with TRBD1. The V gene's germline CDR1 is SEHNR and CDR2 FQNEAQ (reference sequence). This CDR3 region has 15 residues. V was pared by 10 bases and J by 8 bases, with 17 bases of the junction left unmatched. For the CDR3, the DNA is TGTGCCACGTTCCTAGGGGGACAGGGCTCTGTCGGCTACACCTTC. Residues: CATFLGGQGSVGYTF.

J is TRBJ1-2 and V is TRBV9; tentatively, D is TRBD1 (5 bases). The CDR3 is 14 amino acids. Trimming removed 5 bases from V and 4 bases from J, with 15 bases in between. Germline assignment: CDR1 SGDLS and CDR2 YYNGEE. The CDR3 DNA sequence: TGTGCCAGCAGTTCGGGAGGAGGGACCTATGGCTACACCTTC. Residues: CASSSGGGTYGYTF.

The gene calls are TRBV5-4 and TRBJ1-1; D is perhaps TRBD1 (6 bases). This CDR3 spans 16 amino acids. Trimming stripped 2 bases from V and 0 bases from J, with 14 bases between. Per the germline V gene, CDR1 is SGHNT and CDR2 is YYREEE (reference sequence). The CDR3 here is CASSFGGTYLNTEAFF. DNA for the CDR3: TGTGCCAGCAGCTTTGGGGGGACATACTTGAACACTGAAGCTTTCTTT.

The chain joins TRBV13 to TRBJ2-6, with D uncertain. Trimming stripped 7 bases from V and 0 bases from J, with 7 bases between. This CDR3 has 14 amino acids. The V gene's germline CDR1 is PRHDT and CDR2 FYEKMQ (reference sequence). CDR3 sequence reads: CASNLNSGANVLTF. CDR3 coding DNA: TGTGCCAGCAACCTTAACTCTGGGGCCAACGTCCTGACTTTC.

CDR3 loop: CAWNWGISGNTIYF. CDR3 DNA sequence: TGTGCCTGGAACTGGGGGATCTCTGGAAACACCATATATTTT. V usage is TRBV30 and J usage is TRBJ1-3; possibly TRBD1 for D (5 bases). The V end lost 4 bases, the J end lost 0 bases, and 10 bases lay between the germline ends. CDR3 length: 14 amino acids. Germline-derived CDR1 and CDR2 are GTSNPN and SVGIG (reference sequence).

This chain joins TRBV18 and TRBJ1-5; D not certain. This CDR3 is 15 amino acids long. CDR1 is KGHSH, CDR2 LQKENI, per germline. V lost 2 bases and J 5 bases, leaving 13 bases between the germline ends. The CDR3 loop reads CASSPGAASYQPQHF. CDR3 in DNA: TGTGCCAGCTCACCAGGCGCGGCAAGCTATCAGCCCCAGCATTTT.

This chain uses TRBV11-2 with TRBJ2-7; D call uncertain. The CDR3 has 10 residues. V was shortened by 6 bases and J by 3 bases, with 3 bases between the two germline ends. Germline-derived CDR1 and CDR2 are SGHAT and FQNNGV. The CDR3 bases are TGTGCCAGCAGTGGCTACGAGCAGTACTTC. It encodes CASSGYEQYF.

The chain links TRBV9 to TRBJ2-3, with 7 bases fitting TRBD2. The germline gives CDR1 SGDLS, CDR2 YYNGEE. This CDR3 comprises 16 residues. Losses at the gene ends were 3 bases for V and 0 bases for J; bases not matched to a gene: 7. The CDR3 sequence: CASSAPGGMSTDTQYF. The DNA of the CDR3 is TGTGCCAGCAGCGCCCCGGGGGGTATGAGCACAGATACGCAGTATTTT.

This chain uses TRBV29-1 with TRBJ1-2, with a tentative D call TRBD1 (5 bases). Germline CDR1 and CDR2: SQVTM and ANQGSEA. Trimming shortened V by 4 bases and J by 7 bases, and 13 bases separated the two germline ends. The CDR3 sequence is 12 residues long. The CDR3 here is CSVVDEGAGYTF. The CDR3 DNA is TGCAGCGTTGTGGACGAAGGGGCTGGCTACACCTTC.

CDR3 bases: TGTGCCAGCATAGGACAGAGGAACACTGAAGCTTTCTTT. Translation gives CASIGQRNTEAFF. The V call is TRBV25-1, the J call TRBJ1-1; possible D gene TRBD1, 6 bases. The ends were cut back, 7 bases at V and 1 base at J, with 10 bases in the middle. Germline V gene data show CDR1 as MGHDK and CDR2 as SYGVNS. The CDR3 is made up of 13 amino acids.

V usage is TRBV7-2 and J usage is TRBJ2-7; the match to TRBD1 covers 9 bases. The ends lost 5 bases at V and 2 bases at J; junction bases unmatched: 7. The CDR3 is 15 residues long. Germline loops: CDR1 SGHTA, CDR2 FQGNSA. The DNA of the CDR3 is TGTGCCAGCAGCCTACAGGGGGCGAGCGCCTACGAGCAGTACTTC. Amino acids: CASSLQGASAYEQYF.

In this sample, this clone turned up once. The CDR3 loop is CASRSDSSGNTIYF. Written as DNA, the CDR3 is TGTGCCAGTAGATCGGACAGTTCTGGAAACACCATATATTTT. V gene TRBV19 combines with J gene TRBJ1-3; TRBD1 might be the D (6 bases). Trimming stripped 6 bases from V and 1 base from J, with 10 bases between. CDR1 and CDR2 from the germline V gene are LNHDA and SQIVND (reference sequence). CDR3 length: 14 residues.

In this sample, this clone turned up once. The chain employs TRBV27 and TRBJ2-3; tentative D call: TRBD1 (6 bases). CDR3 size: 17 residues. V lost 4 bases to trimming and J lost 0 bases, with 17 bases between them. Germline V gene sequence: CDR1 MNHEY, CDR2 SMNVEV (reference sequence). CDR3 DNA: TGTGCCAGCAGTTCTTTCGGGGCAGGGGCTAGCACAGATACGCAGTATTTT. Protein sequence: CASSSFGAGASTDTQYF.

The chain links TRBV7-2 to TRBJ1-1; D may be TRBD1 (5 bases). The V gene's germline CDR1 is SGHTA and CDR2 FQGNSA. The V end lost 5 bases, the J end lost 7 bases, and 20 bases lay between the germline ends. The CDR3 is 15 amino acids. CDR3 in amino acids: CASSRLGPGAVEAFF. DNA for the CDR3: TGTGCCAGCAGCCGGTTAGGGCCCGGGGCCGTTGAAGCTTTCTTT.

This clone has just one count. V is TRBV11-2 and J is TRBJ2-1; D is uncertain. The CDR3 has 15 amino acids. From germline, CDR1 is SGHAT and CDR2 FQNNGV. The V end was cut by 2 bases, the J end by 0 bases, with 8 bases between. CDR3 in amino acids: CASSLRPSSYNEQFF. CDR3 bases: TGTGCCAGCAGCTTAAGGCCAAGCTCCTACAATGAGCAGTTCTTC.

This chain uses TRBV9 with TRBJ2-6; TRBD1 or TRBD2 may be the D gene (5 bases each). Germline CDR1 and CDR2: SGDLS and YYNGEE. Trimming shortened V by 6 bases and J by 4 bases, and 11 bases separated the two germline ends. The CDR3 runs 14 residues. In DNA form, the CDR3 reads TGTGCCAGCACCTGGGGGTCGGGGGCCAACGTCCTGACTTTC. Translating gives CASTWGSGANVLTF. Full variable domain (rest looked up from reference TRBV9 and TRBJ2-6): DSGVTQTPKHLITATGQRVTLRCSPRSGDLSVYWYQQSLDQGLQFLIQYYNGEERAKGNILERFSAQQFPDLHSELNLSSLELGDSALYFCASTWGSGANVLTFGAGSRLTVL.

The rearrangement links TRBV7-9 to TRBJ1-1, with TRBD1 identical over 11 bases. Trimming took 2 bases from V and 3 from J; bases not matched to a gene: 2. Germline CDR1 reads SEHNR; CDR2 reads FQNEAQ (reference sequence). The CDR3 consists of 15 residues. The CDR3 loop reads CASSLQGQGDTEAFF. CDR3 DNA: TGTGCCAGCAGCTTACAGGGACAGGGGGACACTGAAGCTTTCTTT.

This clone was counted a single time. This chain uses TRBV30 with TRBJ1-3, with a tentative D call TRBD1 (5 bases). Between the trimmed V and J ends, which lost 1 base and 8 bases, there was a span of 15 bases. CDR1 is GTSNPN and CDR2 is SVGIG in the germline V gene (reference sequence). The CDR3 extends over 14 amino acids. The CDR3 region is CAWSEGWRRHTIYF. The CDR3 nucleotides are TGTGCCTGGAGTGAGGGGTGGAGGCGGCACACCATATATTTT.

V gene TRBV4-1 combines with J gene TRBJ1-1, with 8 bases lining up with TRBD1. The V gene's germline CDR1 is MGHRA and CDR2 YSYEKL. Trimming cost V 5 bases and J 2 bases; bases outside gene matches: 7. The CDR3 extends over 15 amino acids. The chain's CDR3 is CASSWPGQGNTEAFF. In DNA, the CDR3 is TGCGCCAGCAGCTGGCCCGGACAGGGAAACACTGAAGCTTTCTTT.

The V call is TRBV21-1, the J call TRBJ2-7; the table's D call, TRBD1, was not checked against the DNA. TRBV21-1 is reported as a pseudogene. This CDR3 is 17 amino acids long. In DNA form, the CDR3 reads TGTGCCAGCAGCCTCCCGGTTCGCCAGGGGGCTACCTACGAGCAGTACTTC. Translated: CASSLPVRQGATYEQYF.

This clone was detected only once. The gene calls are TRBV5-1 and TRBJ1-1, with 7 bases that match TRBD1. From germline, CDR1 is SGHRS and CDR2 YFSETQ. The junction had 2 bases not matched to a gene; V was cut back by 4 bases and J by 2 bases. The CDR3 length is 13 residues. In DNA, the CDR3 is TGCGCCAGCAGCAGGGACAGAAACACTGAAGCTTTCTTT. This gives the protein CASSRDRNTEAFF.

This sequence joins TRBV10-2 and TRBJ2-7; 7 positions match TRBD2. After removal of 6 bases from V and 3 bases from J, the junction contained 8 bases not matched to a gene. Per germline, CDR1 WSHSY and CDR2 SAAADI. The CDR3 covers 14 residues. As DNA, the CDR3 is TGCGCCAGCAGGAAGGAACGGGGGGACTACGAGCAGTACTTC. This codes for CASRKERGDYEQYF.

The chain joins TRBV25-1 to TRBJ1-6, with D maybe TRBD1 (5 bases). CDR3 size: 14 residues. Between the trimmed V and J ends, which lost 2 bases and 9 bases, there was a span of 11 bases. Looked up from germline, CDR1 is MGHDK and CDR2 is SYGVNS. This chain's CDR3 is CASSERGKASPLHF. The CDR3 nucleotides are TGTGCCAGCAGTGAACGGGGGAAGGCTTCACCCCTCCACTTT. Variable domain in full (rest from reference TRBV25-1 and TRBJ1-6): EADIYQTPRYLVIGTGKKITLECSQTMGHDKMYWYQQDPGMELHLIHYSYGVNSTEKGDLSSESTVSRIRTEHFPLTLESARPSHTSQYLCASSERGKASPLHFGNGTRLTVT.

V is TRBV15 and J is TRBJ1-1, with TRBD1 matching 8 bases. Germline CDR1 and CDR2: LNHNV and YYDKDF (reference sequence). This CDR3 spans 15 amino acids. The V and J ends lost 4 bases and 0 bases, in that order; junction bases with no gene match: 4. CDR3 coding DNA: TGTGCCACCAGCACCTGGGACAGGATGAACACTGAAGCTTTCTTT. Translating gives CATSTWDRMNTEAFF.